This T cell receptor (beta chain) was sequenced in a study of cytomegalovirus exposure and HLA in healthy donors. Study findings and constraints: Altogether, 150 to 200 TCR beta chains were recorded as cytomegalovirus-associated. Whilst most TCR sequences proved rare, a subset of public TCRs occurred across many donors.

With respect to this clone: No antigen is known for it.

CDR3 size: 16 residues. V lost 3 bases to trimming and J lost 2 bases; unmatched junction nucleotides: 6. Germline assignment: CDR1 KGHSH and CDR2 LQKENI. Clones were read by immunoSEQ multiplex PCR, and TCRdb kept only the in-frame ones, dropping some. The repertoire consists of 150,000 to 200,000 clones, with more than 80% occurring once and the leading ten covering 3% to 3.5%. Sequencing was done on a sample of PBMCs. This chain joins TRBV18 and TRBJ2-7; the match to TRBD2 covers 11 bases. This receptor was taken from a woman younger than 30 in good health and CMV-seropositive. The CDR3 here is CASSPYSGRAPYEQYF. DNA of the CDR3: TGTGCCAGCTCACCTTATAGCGGGAGGGCCCCCTACGAGCAGTACTTC.